This T cell receptor beta chain was retrieved from a study of T cell responses to AZD1222 COVID-19 vaccine (dated by TCRdb to about 2021). Background on the whole study: TCR sequencing covered roughly 230 trial participants: 200 to 220 given two doses of AZD1222 and approximately 26 given two doses of MenACWY control vaccine. Trial participants were enrolled by age into subgroups of 18-55, 56-69 and 70-plus years, and about 150, 27 and 61 TCR-sequenced participants, respectively, were included in these subgroups. The paper as a whole reports these results and caveats: After two AZD1222 doses, both the breadth and the depth of spike-specific TCRs were significantly higher than at day 0 and than in MenACWY recipients. Reportedly, almost half of the unique spike-specific TCRs recognized epitopes lying outside the regions that are mutated in the B.1.351 and B.1.1.7 variants. Conclusions about previously exposed vaccinees were limited because only a handful of AZD1222 recipients were SARS-CoV-2 seropositive at baseline. Participants were mostly white British and included more females than males, and it was suggested by the authors that clonal diversity may have been underestimated. The vaccine-associated CD4 TCRs covered the entire spike protein, and the dominant responses fell in regions 160-218 and 743-854. Because no day 14 peak-response samples were available, the repertoires could be characterized only after the peak T cell response. In the small 56-69-year group, the increase in depth fell short of significance, most likely because of low power.

A remark on this clone: Its antigen has not been determined. Base qualities are not recorded, but no much larger clone differs from it by a single base.

The CDR3 regions of human TCRbeta chains were analyzed by immunosequencing. The authors' analysis ran thus. Repertoire TCRs were matched against a reference library of SARS-CoV-2-specific TCRs generated with the MIRA antigen-specificity platform. Breadth was defined as the fraction of unique TCRs that were SARS-CoV-2-associated. Depth was defined as the fraction of total T cells that were SARS-CoV-2-associated. Each spike-specific TCR was assigned to its reactive spike region and to a CD4 or CD8 class using the MIRA data. Log10-transformed breadth and depth values were compared by one-way ANOVA with Sidak's multiple comparisons tests. TCRdb provides this immuneACCESS table in a form limited to in-frame rearrangements. Some clones are lacking; in checked studies, under half of them reflect an unresolved V gene, and why the rest are absent is not known. V and J calls and clone size are copied from that table; D and trimming were computed from the DNA. The sample table contains more than 120,000 clones; only one count was recorded for roughly 90% of them. The ten biggest clones cover about 1.5% of the sample.

This sample's time point label indicates: about 28 days (+/-7) after the second vaccine dose. AZD1222 recipients whose second dose came at about 4 weeks and those whose second dose came at about 12 weeks were combined into one group, since spike-specific TCR depth and breadth did not differ between the two schedules. Samples from vaccinated people were obtained from the UK trials COV001 and COV002, which included a single-blind randomized controlled phase 2/3 trial of AZD1222 (ChAdOx1 nCoV-19) in healthy adults. For TCRbeta chain sequencing, PBMC samples were collected from trial participants at day 0 and at day 28 after the second dose. Spanning cysteine to phenylalanine, the CDR3 consists of 10 amino acids. Of the read, only the CDR3 DNA is kept; its 30 bases are in frame from base 1. Taken from the germline V gene (reference sequence), the CDR1 and CDR2 loops are SEHNR and FQNEAQ. Germline trimming amounts to 5 bases on V and 12 bases on J, with 3 as the count of junction bases outside the gene matches.

This receptor was identified in an adult who received the AZD1222 COVID-19 vaccine. The V and J segments used are TRBV7-9 and TRBJ2-7, with 8 bases matching TRBD1. The material sequenced was peripheral blood, taken 28 days after the second AZD1222 dose. The CDR3 reads CASSGTGMYF. The sequenced DNA: TGTGCCAGCAGCGGGACAGGTATGTACTTC. Where the CDR3 stops, the reference TRBV7-9 and TRBJ2-7 genes take over; the full variable domain is DTGVSQNPRHKITKRGQNVTFRCDPISEHNRLYWYRQTLGQGPEFLTYFQNEAQLEKSRLLSDRFSAERPKGSFSTLEIQRTEQGDSAMYLCASSGTGMYFGPGTRLTVT.